The 7 T cell receptor beta chains reported below all come from one sample, sequenced in a study of blood T cells in healthy people across ages. A second PCR of roughly 7 to 11 cycles used a sample-barcoded 5' primer and a J-beta primer mix. Each CDR3 protein gets one entry after TCRdb re-called the 5' RACE reads with MiXCR. This sample has approximately 810,000 distinct CDR3 sequences, with around 36% found just once. Source material: blood. Every receptor here comes from a young man in good health.

This clonotype was counted only a few times. The rearrangement joins TRBV12-3 or TRBV12-4 to TRBJ2-5, with D possibly matching TRBD1 (6 bases). V was cut by 5 bases and J by 5 bases, with 18 bases left in between. The CDR3 contains 15 residues. The CDR3 sequence is CASSTNREGWETQYF. CDR3 in DNA: TGTGCCAGCAGTACCAACAGGGAAGGGTGGGAGACCCAGTACTTC.

This clonotype has only a few counts. This chain links TRBV4-2 with TRBJ1-5; D gene unclear. Trimming pared 3 bases from V and 2 bases from J, leaving 14 bases between. CDR3 length: 16 amino acids. CDR1 is LGHNA and CDR2 is YNFKEQ in the germline V gene. The CDR3: CASSHAVVTGNQPQHF. DNA of the CDR3: TGTGCCAGCAGCCACGCAGTAGTGACCGGCAATCAGCCCCAGCATTTT.

V and J are TRBV29-1 and TRBJ2-7; 7 nucleotides line up with TRBD2. Germline CDR1 is SQVTM and CDR2 is ANQGSEA. J lost 4 bases, V lost 7 bases, and 7 bases had no gene match. The CDR3 has 12 amino acids. CDR3: CSATWGGYEQYF. Written as DNA, the CDR3 is TGCAGCGCCACGTGGGGGGGGTACGAGCAGTACTTC.

This clonotype was picked up many times. The rearrangement uses TRBV4-3 and TRBJ2-7; D gene ambiguous. The CDR3 length is 14 residues. Trimming shortened V by 1 base and J by 7 bases, and 14 bases separated the two germline ends. Per the germline V gene, CDR1 is LGHNA and CDR2 is YSLEER. In nucleotides, the CDR3 is TGCGCCAGCAGCCAAGGCACCCTTTTGGGAGAGCAGTACTTC. Encoded protein: CASSQGTLLGEQYF.

V gene TRBV5-6 combines with J gene TRBJ2-3; D is unresolved. The CDR3 runs to 13 residues. The V and J ends lost 1 base and 4 bases respectively, with 7 bases between them. Germline CDR1 and CDR2: SGHDT and YYEEEE. CDR3 in amino acids: CASSLSIPDTQYF. CDR3 sequence (DNA): TGTGCCAGCAGCTTGTCTATCCCAGATACGCAGTATTTT.

The sample holds a few counts of this clonotype. The J gene is TRBJ2-5, the V gene TRBV4-2; D might be TRBD2 (6 bases). The end of the DNA fits TRBJ2-7 better, so the J call may be wrong. The CDR3 has 15 amino acids. CDR1 and CDR2 from the germline V gene are LGHNA and YNFKEQ. The CDR3 is CASSQGGLRSYEQYF. Written as DNA, the CDR3 is TGTGCCAGCAGCCAAGGAGGACTACGCTCCTACGAGCAGTACTTC.

The chain joins TRBV29-1 to TRBJ1-2; 9 bases are shared with TRBD1. Germline V lookup: CDR1 SQVTM, CDR2 ANQGSEA. The CDR3 covers 17 residues. The junction had 13 bases not matched to a gene; V was cut back by 5 bases and J by 0 bases. The CDR3 coding sequence is TGCAGCGTTCTAGGGTTTAGGACAGGGGAGTCTAACTATGGCTACACCTTC. This translates into CSVLGFRTGESNYGYTF.